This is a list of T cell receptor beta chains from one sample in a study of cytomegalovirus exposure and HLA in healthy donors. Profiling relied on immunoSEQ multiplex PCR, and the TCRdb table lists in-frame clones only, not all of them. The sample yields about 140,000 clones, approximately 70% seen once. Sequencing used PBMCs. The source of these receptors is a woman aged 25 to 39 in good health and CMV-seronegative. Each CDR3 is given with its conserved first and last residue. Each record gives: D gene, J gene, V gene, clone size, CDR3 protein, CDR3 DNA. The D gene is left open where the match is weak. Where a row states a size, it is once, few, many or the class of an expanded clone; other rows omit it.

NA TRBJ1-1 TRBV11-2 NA CASSRTDPLDTEAFF TGTGCCAGCAGCCGGACAGACCCCTTGGACACTGAAGCTTTCTTT
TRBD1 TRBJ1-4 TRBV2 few CASGTGTGKLFF TGTGCCAGCGGGACAGGGACGGGAAAACTGTTTTTT
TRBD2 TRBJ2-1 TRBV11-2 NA CASSYGLAGGNEQFF TGTGCCAGCAGTTATGGACTAGCGGGGGGGAATGAGCAGTTCTTC
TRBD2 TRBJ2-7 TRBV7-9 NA CASSAWGGAAHEQYF TGTGCCAGCAGCGCTTGGGGAGGGGCGGCCCACGAGCAGTACTTC
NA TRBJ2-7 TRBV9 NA CASSVGATGSYEQYF TGTGCCAGCAGCGTAGGCGCGACAGGATCTTACGAGCAGTACTTC
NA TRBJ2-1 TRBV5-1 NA CASSSTPPDTEQFF TGCGCCAGCAGCTCTACTCCCCCCGACACTGAGCAGTTCTTC
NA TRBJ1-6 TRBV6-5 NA CASSYSMSGTGSPLHF TGTGCCAGCAGTTACTCGATGTCAGGGACTGGTTCACCCCTCCACTTT
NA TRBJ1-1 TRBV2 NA CASSEAGQGRTEAFF TGTGCCAGCAGTGAAGCAGGGCAGGGCCGCACTGAAGCTTTCTTT
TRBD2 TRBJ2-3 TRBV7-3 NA CASSLGLAGAADTQYF TGTGCCAGCAGCTTAGGGCTAGCGGGAGCCGCAGATACGCAGTATTTT
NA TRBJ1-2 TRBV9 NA CASSVVHYGYTF TGTGCCAGCAGCGTAGTCCATTATGGCTACACCTTC
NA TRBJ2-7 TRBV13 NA CASSYRRASYEQYF TGTGCCAGCAGCTACAGGAGGGCCTCCTACGAGCAGTACTTC
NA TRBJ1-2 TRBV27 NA CASRLKGGTAYGYTF TGTGCCAGCAGATTAAAGGGCGGGACGGCTTATGGCTACACCTTC
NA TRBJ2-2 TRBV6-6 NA CASSYFSGMELFF TGTGCCAGCAGTTACTTTTCGGGGATGGAGCTGTTTTTT
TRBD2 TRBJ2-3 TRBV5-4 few CASSGRLAGGPDTQYF TGTGCCAGCAGCGGGAGACTAGCGGGAGGGCCAGATACGCAGTATTTT
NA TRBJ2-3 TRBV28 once CASSTPGQFTDTQYF TGTGCCAGCAGTACCCCTGGACAGTTTACAGATACGCAGTATTTT
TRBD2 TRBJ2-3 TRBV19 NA CASSTGLVTDTQYF TGTGCCAGTAGTACGGGACTAGTAACAGATACGCAGTATTTT